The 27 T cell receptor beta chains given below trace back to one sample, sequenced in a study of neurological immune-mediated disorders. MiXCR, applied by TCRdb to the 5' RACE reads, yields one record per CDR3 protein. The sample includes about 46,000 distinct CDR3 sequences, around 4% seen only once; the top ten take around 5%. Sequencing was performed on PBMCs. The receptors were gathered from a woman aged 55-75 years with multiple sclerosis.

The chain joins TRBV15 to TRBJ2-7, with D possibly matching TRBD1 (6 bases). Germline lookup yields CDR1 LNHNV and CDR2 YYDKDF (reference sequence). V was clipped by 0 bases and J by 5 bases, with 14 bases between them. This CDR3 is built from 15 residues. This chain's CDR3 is CATSRDLNRENEQYF. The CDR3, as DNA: TGTGCCACCAGCAGAGATCTCAACAGGGAAAACGAGCAGTACTTC. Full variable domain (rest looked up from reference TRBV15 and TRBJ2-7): DAMVIQNPRYQVTQFGKPVTLSCSQTLNHNVMYWYQQKSSQAPKLLFHYYDKDFNNEADTPDNFQSRRPNTSFCFLDIRSPGLGDTAMYLCATSRDLNRENEQYFGPGTRLTVT.

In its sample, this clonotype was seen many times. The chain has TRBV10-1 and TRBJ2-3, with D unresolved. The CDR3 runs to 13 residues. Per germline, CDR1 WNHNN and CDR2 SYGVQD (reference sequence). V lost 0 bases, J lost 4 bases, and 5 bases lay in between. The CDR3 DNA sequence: TGCGCCAGCAGTGAGTCGGTTCCAGATACGCAGTATTTT. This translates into CASSESVPDTQYF.

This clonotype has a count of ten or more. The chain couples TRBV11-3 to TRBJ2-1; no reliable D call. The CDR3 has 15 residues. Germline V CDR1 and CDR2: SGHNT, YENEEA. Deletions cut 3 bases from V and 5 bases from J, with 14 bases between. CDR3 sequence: CASSFGVGLDNEQFF. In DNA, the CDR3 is TGTGCCAGCAGCTTTGGTGTAGGTTTGGACAATGAGCAGTTCTTC. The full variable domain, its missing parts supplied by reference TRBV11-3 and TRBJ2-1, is EAGVVQSPRYKIIEKKQPVAFWCNPISGHNTLYWYLQNLGQGPELLIRYENEEAVDDSQLPKDRFSAERLKGVDSTLKIQPAELGDSAVYLCASSFGVGLDNEQFFGPGTRLTVL.

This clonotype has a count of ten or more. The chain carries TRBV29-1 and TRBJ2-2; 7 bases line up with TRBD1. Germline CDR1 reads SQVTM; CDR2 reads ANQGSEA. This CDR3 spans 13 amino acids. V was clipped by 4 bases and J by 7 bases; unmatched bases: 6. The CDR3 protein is CSVGNRGFGELFF. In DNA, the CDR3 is TGCAGCGTTGGCAACAGGGGATTCGGGGAGCTGTTTTTT.

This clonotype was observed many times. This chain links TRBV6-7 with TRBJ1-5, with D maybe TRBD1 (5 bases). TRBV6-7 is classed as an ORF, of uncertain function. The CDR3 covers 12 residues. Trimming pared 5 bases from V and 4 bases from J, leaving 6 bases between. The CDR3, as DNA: TGTGCCAGCAGTAAGGGGAATCAGCCCCAGCATTTT. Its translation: CASSKGNQPQHF.

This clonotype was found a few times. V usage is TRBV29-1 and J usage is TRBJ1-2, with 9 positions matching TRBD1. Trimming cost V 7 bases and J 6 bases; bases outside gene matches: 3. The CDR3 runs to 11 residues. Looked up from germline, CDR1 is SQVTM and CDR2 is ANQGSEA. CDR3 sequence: CSAQGADGYTF. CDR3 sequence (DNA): TGCAGCGCACAGGGGGCGGATGGCTACACCTTC.

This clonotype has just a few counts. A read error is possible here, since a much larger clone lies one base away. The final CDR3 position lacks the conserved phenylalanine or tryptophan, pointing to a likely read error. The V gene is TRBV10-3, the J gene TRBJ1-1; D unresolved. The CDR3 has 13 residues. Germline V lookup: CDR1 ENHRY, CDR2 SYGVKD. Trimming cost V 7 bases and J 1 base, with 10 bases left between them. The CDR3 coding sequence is TGTGCCATCAAGATTGACACGAACACTGAAGCTTTCATT. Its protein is CAIKIDTNTEAFI.

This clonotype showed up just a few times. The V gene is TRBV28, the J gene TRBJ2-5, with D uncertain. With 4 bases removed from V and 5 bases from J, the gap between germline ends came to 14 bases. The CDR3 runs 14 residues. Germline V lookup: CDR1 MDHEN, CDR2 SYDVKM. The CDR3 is CASSSSNPGETQYF. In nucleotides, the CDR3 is TGTGCCAGCAGTTCCTCAAACCCCGGGGAGACCCAGTACTTC. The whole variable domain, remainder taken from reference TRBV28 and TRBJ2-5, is DVKVTQSSRYLVKRTGEKVFLECVQDMDHENMFWYRQDPGLGLRLIYFSYDVKMKEKGDIPEGYSVSREKKERFSLILESASTNQTSMYLCASSSSNPGETQYFGPGTRLLVL.

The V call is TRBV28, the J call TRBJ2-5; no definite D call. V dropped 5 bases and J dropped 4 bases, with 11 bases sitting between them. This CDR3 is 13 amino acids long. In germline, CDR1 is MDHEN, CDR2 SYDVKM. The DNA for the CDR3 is TGTGCCAGCAGTCCGCCGAGTGTAGAGACCCAGTACTTC. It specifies CASSPPSVETQYF.

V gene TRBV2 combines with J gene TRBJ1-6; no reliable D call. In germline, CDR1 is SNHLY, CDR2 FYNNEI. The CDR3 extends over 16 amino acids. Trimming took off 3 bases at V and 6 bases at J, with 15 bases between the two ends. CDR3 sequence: CASSERTPAVNSPLHF. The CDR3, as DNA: TGTGCCAGCAGTGAGAGGACCCCGGCGGTTAATTCACCCCTCCACTTT.

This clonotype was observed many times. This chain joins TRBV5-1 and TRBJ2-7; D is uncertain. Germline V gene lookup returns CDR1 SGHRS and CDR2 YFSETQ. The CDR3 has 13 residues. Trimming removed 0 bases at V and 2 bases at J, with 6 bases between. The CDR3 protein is CASSLGWTYEQYF. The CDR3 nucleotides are TGCGCCAGCAGCTTGGGGTGGACCTACGAGCAGTACTTC.

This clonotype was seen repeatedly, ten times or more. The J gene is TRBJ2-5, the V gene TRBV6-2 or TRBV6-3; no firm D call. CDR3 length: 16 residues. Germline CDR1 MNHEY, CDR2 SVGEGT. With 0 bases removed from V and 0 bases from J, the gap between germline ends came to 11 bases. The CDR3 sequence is CASSYSGQDDQETQYF. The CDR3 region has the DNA TGTGCCAGCAGTTACTCGGGCCAGGACGACCAAGAGACCCAGTACTTC.

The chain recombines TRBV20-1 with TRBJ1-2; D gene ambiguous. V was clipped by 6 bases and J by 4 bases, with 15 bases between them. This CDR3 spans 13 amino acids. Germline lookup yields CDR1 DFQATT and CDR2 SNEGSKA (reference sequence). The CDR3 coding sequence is TGCAGTGCCCGCGGGTCGGAGGGCTATGGCTACACCTTC. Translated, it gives CSARGSEGYGYTF.

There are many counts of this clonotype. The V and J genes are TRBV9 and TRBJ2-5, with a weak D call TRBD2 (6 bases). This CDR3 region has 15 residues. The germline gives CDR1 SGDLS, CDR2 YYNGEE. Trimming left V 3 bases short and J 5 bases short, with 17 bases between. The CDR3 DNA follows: TGTGCCAGCAGCGCCGCGACTAGTGTGGTGGAGACCCAGTACTTC. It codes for CASSAATSVVETQYF.

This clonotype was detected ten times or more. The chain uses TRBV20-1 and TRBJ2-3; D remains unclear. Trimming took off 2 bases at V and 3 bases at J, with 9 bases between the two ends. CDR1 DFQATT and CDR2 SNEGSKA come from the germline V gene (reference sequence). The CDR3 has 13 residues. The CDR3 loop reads CSARIHRTDTQYF. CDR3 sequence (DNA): TGCAGTGCTAGAATACACCGAACAGATACGCAGTATTTT.

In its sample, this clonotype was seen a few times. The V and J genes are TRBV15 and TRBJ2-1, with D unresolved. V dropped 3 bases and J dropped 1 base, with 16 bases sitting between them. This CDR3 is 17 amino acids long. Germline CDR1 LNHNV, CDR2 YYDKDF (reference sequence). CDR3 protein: CATSSEPLVGSYNEQFF. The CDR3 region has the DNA TGTGCCACCAGCAGTGAACCCCTCGTAGGGTCCTACAATGAGCAGTTCTTC.

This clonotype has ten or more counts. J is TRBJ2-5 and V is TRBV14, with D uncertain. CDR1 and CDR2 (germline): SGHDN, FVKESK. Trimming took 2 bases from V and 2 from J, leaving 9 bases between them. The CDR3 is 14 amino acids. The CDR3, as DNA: TGTGCCAGCAGCCAAAGGGTTACACAAGAGACCCAGTACTTC. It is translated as CASSQRVTQETQYF.

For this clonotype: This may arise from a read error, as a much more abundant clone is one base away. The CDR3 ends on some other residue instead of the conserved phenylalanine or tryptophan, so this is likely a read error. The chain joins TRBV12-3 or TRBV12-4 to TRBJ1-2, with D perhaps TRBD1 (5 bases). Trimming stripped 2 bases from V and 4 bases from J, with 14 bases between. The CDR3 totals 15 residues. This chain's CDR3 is CASSLSIDRPYGYTL. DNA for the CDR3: TGTGCCAGCAGTTTAAGCATCGACAGACCCTATGGCTACACCTTA.

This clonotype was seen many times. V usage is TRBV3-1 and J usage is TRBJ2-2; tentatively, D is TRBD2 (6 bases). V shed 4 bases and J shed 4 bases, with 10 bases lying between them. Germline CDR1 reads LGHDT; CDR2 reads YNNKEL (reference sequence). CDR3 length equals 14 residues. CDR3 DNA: TGTGCCAGCAGCCCCAGCGGGCGCACCGGGGAGCTGTTTTTT. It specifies CASSPSGRTGELFF.

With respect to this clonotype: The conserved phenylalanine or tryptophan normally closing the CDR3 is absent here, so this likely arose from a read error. DNA of the CDR3: TGTGCCAGCAGCGTAAACCCTAGCGGAAGGGAGACCCAGTACAAC. Its protein is CASSVNPSGRETQYN. The gene calls are TRBV9 and TRBJ2-5, with 7 positions matching TRBD2. V gave up 1 base and J gave up 5 bases; unmatched junction bases: 8. CDR1 is SGDLS, CDR2 YYNGEE, per germline. CDR3 size: 15 residues.

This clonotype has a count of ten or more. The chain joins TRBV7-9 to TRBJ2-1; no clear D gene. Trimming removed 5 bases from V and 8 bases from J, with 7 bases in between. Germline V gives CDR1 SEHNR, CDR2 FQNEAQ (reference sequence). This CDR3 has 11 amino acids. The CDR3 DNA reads TGTGCCAGCAGCCCTCGATATGAGCAGTTCTTC. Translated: CASSPRYEQFF.

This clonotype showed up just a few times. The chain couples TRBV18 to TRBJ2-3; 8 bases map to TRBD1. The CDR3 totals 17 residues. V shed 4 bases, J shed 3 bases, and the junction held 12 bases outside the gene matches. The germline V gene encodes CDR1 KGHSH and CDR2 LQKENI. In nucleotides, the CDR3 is TGTGCCAGCTCACGAACTCGACAGGGGACGGAGACAGATACGCAGTATTTT. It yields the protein CASSRTRQGTETDTQYF.

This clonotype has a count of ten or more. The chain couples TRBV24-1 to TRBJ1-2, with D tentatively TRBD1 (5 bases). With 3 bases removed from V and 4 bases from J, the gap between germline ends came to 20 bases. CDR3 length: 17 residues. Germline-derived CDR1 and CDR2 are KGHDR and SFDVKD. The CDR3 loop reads CATSDPAQGSWIYGYTF. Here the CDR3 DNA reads TGTGCCACCAGTGATCCCGCCCAGGGCAGCTGGATCTATGGCTACACCTTC.

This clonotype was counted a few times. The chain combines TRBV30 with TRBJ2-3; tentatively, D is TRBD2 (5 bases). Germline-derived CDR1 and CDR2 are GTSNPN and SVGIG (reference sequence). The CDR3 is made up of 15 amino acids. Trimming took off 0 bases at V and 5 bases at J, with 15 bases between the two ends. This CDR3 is CAWSVQSGSGDTQYF. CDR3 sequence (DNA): TGTGCCTGGAGTGTACAGTCGGGGTCGGGAGATACGCAGTATTTT.

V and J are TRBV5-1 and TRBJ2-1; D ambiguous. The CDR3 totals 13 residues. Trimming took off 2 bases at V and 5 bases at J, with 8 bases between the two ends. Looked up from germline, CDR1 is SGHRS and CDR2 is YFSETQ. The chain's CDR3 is CASSLNTNNEQFF. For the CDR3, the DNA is TGCGCCAGCAGCTTAAACACGAACAATGAGCAGTTCTTC.

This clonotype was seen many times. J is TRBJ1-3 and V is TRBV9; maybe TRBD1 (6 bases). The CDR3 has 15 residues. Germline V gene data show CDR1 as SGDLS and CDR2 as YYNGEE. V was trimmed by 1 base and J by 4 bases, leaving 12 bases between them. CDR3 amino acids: CASSVQQGGGNTIYF. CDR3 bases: TGTGCCAGCAGCGTACAACAGGGAGGAGGAAACACCATATATTTT. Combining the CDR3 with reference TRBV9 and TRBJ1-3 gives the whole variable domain DSGVTQTPKHLITATGQRVTLRCSPRSGDLSVYWYQQSLDQGLQFLIQYYNGEERAKGNILERFSAQQFPDLHSELNLSSLELGDSALYFCASSVQQGGGNTIYFGEGSWLTVV.

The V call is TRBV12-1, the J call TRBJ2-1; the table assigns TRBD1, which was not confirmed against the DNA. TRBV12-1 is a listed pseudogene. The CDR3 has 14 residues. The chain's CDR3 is CRRVHGGSYNEQFF. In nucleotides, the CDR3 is TGCCGAAGGGTGCACGGGGGGTCCTACAATGAGCAGTTCTTC.